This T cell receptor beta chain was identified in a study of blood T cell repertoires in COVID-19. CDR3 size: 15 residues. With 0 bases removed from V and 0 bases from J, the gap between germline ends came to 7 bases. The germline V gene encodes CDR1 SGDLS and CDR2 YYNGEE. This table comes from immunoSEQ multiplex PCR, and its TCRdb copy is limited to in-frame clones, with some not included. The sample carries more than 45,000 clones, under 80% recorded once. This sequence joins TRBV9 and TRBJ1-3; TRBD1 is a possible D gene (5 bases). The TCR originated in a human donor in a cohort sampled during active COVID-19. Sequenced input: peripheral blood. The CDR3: CASSVGGSSGNTIYF. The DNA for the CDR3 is TGTGCCAGCAGCGTAGGGGGCAGCTCTGGAAACACCATATATTTT.